This T cell receptor (beta chain) was identified during a study of cytomegalovirus exposure and HLA in healthy donors. Clones were read by immunoSEQ multiplex PCR, and TCRdb kept only the in-frame ones, dropping some. The sample lists approximately 180,000 clones; roughly 86% were seen once. Sequences were obtained from PBMCs. This sequence was found in a woman aged 18-30 years in good health and CMV-seronegative.

The CDR3 region is CAISPGQPALYEQYF. CDR3 sequence (DNA): TGTGCCATCAGTCCGGGACAGCCTGCTTTATACGAGCAGTACTTC. The chain combines TRBV10-3 with TRBJ2-7, with 7 bases that match TRBD1. In germline, CDR1 is ENHRY, CDR2 SYGVKD. The ends lost 5 bases at V and 4 bases at J; junction bases unmatched: 11. The CDR3 runs 15 residues.